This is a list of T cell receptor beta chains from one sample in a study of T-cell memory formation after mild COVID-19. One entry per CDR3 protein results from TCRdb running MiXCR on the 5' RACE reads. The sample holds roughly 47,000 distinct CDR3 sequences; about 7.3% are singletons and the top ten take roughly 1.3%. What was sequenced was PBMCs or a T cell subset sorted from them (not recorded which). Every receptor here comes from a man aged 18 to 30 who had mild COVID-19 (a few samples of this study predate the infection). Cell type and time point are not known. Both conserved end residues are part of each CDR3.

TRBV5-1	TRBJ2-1	CASSLEGGAANEQFF
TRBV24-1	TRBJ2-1	CATSDASGQGSYNEQFF
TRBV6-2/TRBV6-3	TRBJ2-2	CASIDRKGQVDTGELFF
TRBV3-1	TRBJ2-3	CASSQEILADTQYF
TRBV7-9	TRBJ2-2	CASRRRVSNTGELFF
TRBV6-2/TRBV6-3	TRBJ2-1	CASSYGGGLSSYNEQFF
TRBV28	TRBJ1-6	CASSLVDSRAPLHF
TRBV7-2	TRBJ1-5	CASSSDRDQPQHF
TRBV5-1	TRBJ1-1	CASSLQTGGMDTEAFF
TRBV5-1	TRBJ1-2	CASSGRPGALGYTF
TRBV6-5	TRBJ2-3	CASRLDPNTDTQYF
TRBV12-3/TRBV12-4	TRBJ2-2	CASSRSTGELFF
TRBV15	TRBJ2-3	CATSRESRTDTQYF
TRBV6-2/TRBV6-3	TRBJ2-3	CASSYRAADTQYF
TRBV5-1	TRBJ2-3	CASSFTDPTDTQYF
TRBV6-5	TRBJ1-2	CASRGGLTNYGYTF
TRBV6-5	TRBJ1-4	CASSYSGQGREKLFF
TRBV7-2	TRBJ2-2	CASSSSGGIGELFF
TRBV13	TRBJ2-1	CASSSPQGQGGEQFF
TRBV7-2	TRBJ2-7	CASSLVVHSSYEQYF
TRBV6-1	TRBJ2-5	CASSGNGHQETQYF
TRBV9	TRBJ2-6	CASTPGGSPSGANVLTF